Listed below are T cell receptor beta chains from one sample, sequenced in a study of T cells in Graves' hyperthyroidism and ophthalmopathy. In TCRdb, the multiplex PCR reads were re-called with MiXCR into one record per CDR3 protein. The sample lists 550,000 to 600,000 distinct CDR3 sequences, 12% to 15% occurring once. Sequencing used blood. These receptor sequences come from a woman between 18 and 29 years old with Graves' ophthalmopathy. The CDR3 runs from the conserved cysteine through the conserved F or W. The D gene is left open where the match is weak. Size tells how often a clone was seen (once, few, many) or the class of an expanded clone, and some rows leave it out.

D gene: TRBD1; V gene: TRBV19; J gene: TRBJ2-6; clone size: -; CDR3 DNA: TGTGCCAGTACGACAGGGCTAGCTGGGGCCAACGTCCTGACTTTC; CDR3 protein: CASTTGLAGANVLTF
D gene: TRBD2; V gene: TRBV27; J gene: TRBJ2-7; clone size: many; CDR3 DNA: TGTGCCAGCAGCCTAGCTAGCGGGAGGACCTACGAGCAGTACTTC; CDR3 protein: CASSLASGRTYEQYF
D gene: -; V gene: TRBV20-1; J gene: TRBJ2-5; clone size: -; CDR3 DNA: TGCAGTGCTAGAGACGTCGGGCAGGGGGATAGCGGGACCCAGTACTTC; CDR3 protein: CSARDVGQGDSGTQYF
D gene: -; V gene: TRBV28; J gene: TRBJ1-1; clone size: many; CDR3 DNA: TGTGCCAGTTCCCCTCCTCAACCCCTGGGGACTGAAGCTTTCTTT; CDR3 protein: CASSPPQPLGTEAFF
D gene: -; V gene: TRBV2; J gene: TRBJ1-3; clone size: many; CDR3 DNA: TGTGCCAGCATCCTACTACAGGACCTCTCTGGAAACACCATATATTTT; CDR3 protein: CASILLQDLSGNTIYF
D gene: TRBD1; V gene: TRBV6-1; J gene: TRBJ2-7; clone size: many; CDR3 DNA: TGTGCCAGCAGGAAGGGACAGACCTACGAGCAGTACTTC; CDR3 protein: CASRKGQTYEQYF
D gene: -; V gene: TRBV20-1; J gene: TRBJ1-1; clone size: many; CDR3 DNA: TGCAGTGCCCCGGGGGATCGTCCTGAAGCTTTCTTT; CDR3 protein: CSAPGDRPEAFF
D gene: -; V gene: TRBV15; J gene: TRBJ2-7; clone size: many; CDR3 DNA: TGTGCCACCAGCAGATGGGGCGGGGCCGCGCTCCCCTACGAGCAGTACTTC; CDR3 protein: CATSRWGGAALPYEQYF
D gene: TRBD1; V gene: TRBV5-8; J gene: TRBJ2-1; clone size: -; CDR3 DNA: TGTGCCAGCAGCGGGGACAGCACGGATAGCTCCTACAATGAGCAGTTCTTC; CDR3 protein: CASSGDSTDSSYNEQFF
D gene: TRBD2; V gene: TRBV7-9; J gene: TRBJ2-7; clone size: many; CDR3 DNA: TGTGCCAGCAGCCCCCGACTAGCGGGAGGGCCGGATCAGGACGAGCAGTACTTC; CDR3 protein: CASSPRLAGGPDQDEQYF
D gene: TRBD1; V gene: TRBV4-1; J gene: TRBJ2-5; clone size: few; CDR3 DNA: TGCGCCAGCAGCCAAGCAAGCCCCGGGACAGCCCAAGAGACCCAGTACTTC; CDR3 protein: CASSQASPGTAQETQYF
D gene: TRBD1; V gene: TRBV29-1; J gene: TRBJ2-7; clone size: many; CDR3 DNA: TGCAGCGTTGAATCCGGGACAGGGATCTACGAGCAGTACTTC; CDR3 protein: CSVESGTGIYEQYF
D gene: TRBD2; V gene: TRBV27; J gene: TRBJ2-3; clone size: -; CDR3 DNA: TGTGCCAGCAGGGAACTAGCGGGAGGATTCACAGATACGCAGTATTTT; CDR3 protein: CASRELAGGFTDTQYF
D gene: -; V gene: TRBV2; J gene: TRBJ2-1; clone size: -; CDR3 DNA: TGTGCCACCCGACGGGGACTTTACAATGAGCAGTTCTTC; CDR3 protein: CATRRGLYNEQFF
D gene: TRBD1; V gene: TRBV10-3; J gene: TRBJ1-2; clone size: many; CDR3 DNA: TGTGCCACAAATACGGACAGGGGACGGGGCTACACCTTC; CDR3 protein: CATNTDRGRGYTF
D gene: -; V gene: TRBV18; J gene: TRBJ1-4; clone size: many; CDR3 DNA: TGTGCCAGCTCACCCATCGTGCCGTCACAGGGAGGCGAACTGTTTTTT; CDR3 protein: CASSPIVPSQGGELFF
D gene: -; V gene: TRBV20-1; J gene: TRBJ2-7; clone size: many; CDR3 DNA: TGCAGTGCTAGGCAACGCAGGGGCAGCTCCTACGAGCAGTACTTC; CDR3 protein: CSARQRRGSSYEQYF
D gene: TRBD1; V gene: TRBV6-1; J gene: TRBJ2-2; clone size: many; CDR3 DNA: TGTGCCAGCAGTGCACGACAGGGTTGGGACACCGGGGAGCTGTTTTTT; CDR3 protein: CASSARQGWDTGELFF
D gene: -; V gene: TRBV12-3/TRBV12-4; J gene: TRBJ1-2; clone size: -; CDR3 DNA: TGTGCCAGCAGCCCCTTAAACAAAGCGGGACTTATATATGGCTACACCTTC; CDR3 protein: CASSPLNKAGLIYGYTF
D gene: TRBD2; V gene: TRBV5-1; J gene: TRBJ2-3; clone size: many; CDR3 DNA: TGCGCCAGCATATTATCCCCGGGGACTAGCGGGATGGATACGCAGTATTTT; CDR3 protein: CASILSPGTSGMDTQYF
D gene: -; V gene: TRBV20-1; J gene: TRBJ1-2; clone size: many; CDR3 DNA: TGCAGTGCCCCAGGGGAGTCTGAGCATGGCTACACCTTC; CDR3 protein: CSAPGESEHGYTF
D gene: -; V gene: TRBV14; J gene: TRBJ2-3; clone size: -; CDR3 DNA: TGTGCCAGCAGCCGAAGACTAGTGACAGATACGCAGTATTTT; CDR3 protein: CASSRRLVTDTQYF
D gene: -; V gene: TRBV2; J gene: TRBJ2-5; clone size: many; CDR3 DNA: TGTGCCAGCAGTGAAGATCTAGGGATGGAGACCCAGTACTTC; CDR3 protein: CASSEDLGMETQYF
D gene: -; V gene: TRBV11-3; J gene: TRBJ2-5; clone size: many; CDR3 DNA: TGTGCCAGCAGCTTAGGAATTAGCGCCCAAGAGACCCAGTACTTC; CDR3 protein: CASSLGISAQETQYF
D gene: TRBD2; V gene: TRBV12-3/TRBV12-4; J gene: TRBJ2-1; clone size: many; CDR3 DNA: TGTGCCAGCAGTCCTCAGGGACTAGCGGGATCGGGTGAGCAGTTCTTC; CDR3 protein: CASSPQGLAGSGEQFF
D gene: -; V gene: TRBV11-2; J gene: TRBJ2-1; clone size: many; CDR3 DNA: TGTGCCAGCAGCTTAGATCCAGGGGATTACAATGAGCAGTTCTTC; CDR3 protein: CASSLDPGDYNEQFF
D gene: -; V gene: TRBV20-1; J gene: TRBJ1-5; clone size: -; CDR3 DNA: TGCAGTGCTACCACCCATAGCAATCAGCCCCAGCATTTT; CDR3 protein: CSATTHSNQPQHF
D gene: -; V gene: TRBV5-6; J gene: TRBJ2-3; clone size: -; CDR3 DNA: TGTGCCAGCAGCTTGGAAGGGGGAACAGAAGATACGCAGTATTTT; CDR3 protein: CASSLEGGTEDTQYF
D gene: TRBD1; V gene: TRBV28; J gene: TRBJ1-2; clone size: -; CDR3 DNA: TGTGCCAGCACCGGGACAGCAAGTTCTAACTATGGCTACACCTTC; CDR3 protein: CASTGTASSNYGYTF
D gene: TRBD1; V gene: TRBV28; J gene: TRBJ2-5; clone size: once; CDR3 DNA: TGTGCCAGCAGTTTAGCCGGGACAGGGGGAGGGGAGACCCAGTACTTC; CDR3 protein: CASSLAGTGGGETQYF
D gene: -; V gene: TRBV7-3; J gene: TRBJ2-2; clone size: few; CDR3 DNA: TGTGCCAGCAGCTCCTCGGGACTTCAACCCCCGAACACCGGGGAGCTGTTTTTT; CDR3 protein: CASSSSGLQPPNTGELFF
D gene: TRBD2; V gene: TRBV4-1; J gene: TRBJ2-3; clone size: -; CDR3 DNA: TGTGCCAGCAGCCAAAGGACTAGCGGGAGTGATACGCAGTATTTT; CDR3 protein: CASSQRTSGSDTQYF